This T cell receptor beta chain emerged from a study of response to subunit inactivated influenza vaccine. TCRdb re-called the RT-PCR reads with MiXCR, one entry per CDR3 protein. The sample carries about 570,000 distinct CDR3 sequences, 11% recorded once. CDR1 and CDR2 (germline): SGDLS, YYNGEE. Deletions cut 0 bases from V and 5 bases from J, with 7 bases between. The CDR3 has 13 amino acids. These data were likewise used in another study, on T cells expressing NK-cell markers. From that paper: TCR beta libraries carry UMIs added by 5'RACE template switching. One of eight sequenced donors was HCMV-seronegative; the other seven were seropositive.

This material consisted of PBMCs from blood, taken on the day of vaccination. The origin of this receptor is a man between 45 and 60 years old who received an inactivated influenza vaccine. The chain carries TRBV9 and TRBJ2-3; no clear D. CDR3 in DNA: TGTGCCAGCAGCGTAGAAGTCCTAGATACGCAGTATTTT. Encoded protein: CASSVEVLDTQYF.